These T cell receptor beta chains were read from a single sample in a study of early T cells in non-severe SARS-CoV-2 infection. TCRdb itself ran the 5' RACE reads through MiXCR, one entry per CDR3 protein. The sample shows about 58,000 distinct CDR3 sequences, 9.5% to 15% of them seen only once. Sequenced sample: whole blood. The receptors derive from an adult who was a healthcare worker with PCR-confirmed SARS-CoV-2 infection or an uninfected control (not recorded which). Each CDR3 is given with its conserved first and last residue. A D gene is named only where the DNA matches it firmly. A row's size may be missing; if present it is once, few, many or a size class.

v_call	clone_size	j_call	d_call	cdr3_nt	cdr3_aa
TRBV20-1	NA	TRBJ2-7	NA	TGCAGTGCCCAGGGGAACTACGAGCAGTACTTC	CSAQGNYEQYF
TRBV12-3/TRBV12-4	many	TRBJ2-5	NA	TGTGCCAGCAGTTTAAGGCGGCGCCAAGAGACCCAGTACTTC	CASSLRRRQETQYF
TRBV6-1	few	TRBJ1-3	NA	TGTGCCAGCAGTGAACTAAGAAACACCATATATTTT	CASSELRNTIYF
TRBV30	few	TRBJ1-5	NA	TGTGCCTGGAGTGCGGGCAGCAATCAGCCCCAGCATTTT	CAWSAGSNQPQHF
TRBV14	many	TRBJ1-3	NA	TGTGCCAGCAGCCAAGACGGGCGAAACACCATATATTTT	CASSQDGRNTIYF
TRBV3-1	many	TRBJ2-7	NA	TGTGCCAGCAGCCAAGGACGGAACAGCAGGGTTGACTTC	CASSQGRNSRVDF
TRBV6-1	once	TRBJ1-5	NA	TGTGCCAGCGGCGATGCTAGGATGGGCAATCAGCCCCAGCATTTT	CASGDARMGNQPQHF
TRBV12-3/TRBV12-4	NA	TRBJ2-1	TRBD2	TGTGCCAGCACCAAACAGGGACTAGCGACCTACAATGAGCAGTTCTTC	CASTKQGLATYNEQFF
TRBV6-6	NA	TRBJ2-1	NA	TGTGCCAGCAGATGGAGGGGAACCTACAATGAGCAGTTCTTC	CASRWRGTYNEQFF
TRBV7-9	few	TRBJ2-6	TRBD1	TGTGCCAGCAGCTTAAGCCCCGGGACAGGGATGGTCGGGGCCAACGTCCTGACTTTC	CASSLSPGTGMVGANVLTF
TRBV18	NA	TRBJ2-3	TRBD2	TGTGCCAGCTCACCCCTAGCGGGGGGGCAGTCGGATACGCAGTATTTT	CASSPLAGGQSDTQYF
TRBV12-3/TRBV12-4	NA	TRBJ1-1	NA	TGTGCCAGCAGTTTTGGGGCAGAGAACACTGAAGCTTTCTTT	CASSFGAENTEAFF
TRBV12-3/TRBV12-4	NA	TRBJ1-6	TRBD1	TGTGCCAGCAGTTTACAGGTGGCGACAGGGGCTTCACCCCTCCACTTT	CASSLQVATGASPLHF
TRBV29-1	many	TRBJ2-7	NA	TGCAGCGTTCCCCTAGGAGGGATAGGGCAGTACTTC	CSVPLGGIGQYF
TRBV12-3/TRBV12-4	many	TRBJ1-2	NA	TGTGCCAGCAGTTTGGCTAGCAGGCCCCAAAGGGATGGCTACACCTTC	CASSLASRPQRDGYTF
TRBV11-2	NA	TRBJ2-3	TRBD2	TGTGCCAGCAGCCCCTCCGGAGGGAGCGGGAGACCCACAGATACGCAGTATTTT	CASSPSGGSGRPTDTQYF
TRBV7-2	many	TRBJ1-1	NA	TGTGCCAGCAGCTTAAGGGGATCTAGGGAGAAAGCTTTCTTT	CASSLRGSREKAFF
TRBV6-2/TRBV6-3	many	TRBJ2-1	NA	TGTGCCAGCCAGGGAAGAGGGTACAATGAGCAGTTCTTC	CASQGRGYNEQFF
TRBV7-3	NA	TRBJ2-7	NA	TGTGCCAGCAGCTTAGGGGAAAGCTACGAGCAGTACTTC	CASSLGESYEQYF
TRBV9	NA	TRBJ1-1	NA	TGTGCCAGCAGCGTAGAGGGGCCCCAAACTGAAGCTTTCTTT	CASSVEGPQTEAFF
TRBV7-2	few	TRBJ1-2	NA	TGTGCCAGCAGCCCGAGGGGATGGTATGGCTACACCTTC	CASSPRGWYGYTF
TRBV7-2	NA	TRBJ2-2	NA	TGTGCCAGCAGCTTAGATGGTCGTAACACCGGGGAGCTGTTTTTT	CASSLDGRNTGELFF
TRBV6-6	NA	TRBJ1-6	NA	TGTGCCAGCAGTTACTCGCGGCAGGAACTATCCTATAATTCACCCCTCCACTTT	CASSYSRQELSYNSPLHF
TRBV30	few	TRBJ2-3	TRBD2	TGTGCCTGGAGCCAAGGACTAGCGGGAAGAGATACGCAGTATTTT	CAWSQGLAGRDTQYF
TRBV5-4	few	TRBJ2-3	NA	TGTGCCAGCAGCTCCCAGGTCACAGATACGCAGTATTTT	CASSSQVTDTQYF
TRBV29-1	many	TRBJ2-5	TRBD1	TGCAGCGCCCTTGACAGGACAGGGGGAAAGGTGGACTTC	CSALDRTGGKVDF
TRBV4-3	NA	TRBJ2-3	NA	TGCGCCAGCAGCCAAGATACACGGAAAGATACGCAGTATTTT	CASSQDTRKDTQYF
TRBV27	many	TRBJ2-7	NA	TGTGCCAGCAGTTTGCGGGACAGTCTTGACGAGCAGTACTTC	CASSLRDSLDEQYF
TRBV5-1	NA	TRBJ2-1	TRBD1	TGCGCCAGCAGCCCTGCAGGGGGCTCCTACAATGAGCAGTTCTTC	CASSPAGGSYNEQFF
TRBV7-6	many	TRBJ2-2	TRBD2	TGTGCCAGCAGCTTACCGGCTAGCGGGGGTGCCGACGGGGAGCTGTTTTTT	CASSLPASGGADGELFF
TRBV11-2	few	TRBJ2-4	NA	TGTGCCAGCAGTCTTAACAAGAACATTCAGTACTTC	CASSLNKNIQYF
TRBV11-2	many	TRBJ2-3	NA	TGTGCCAGCAGCCAACGCTTCCCGCGAGGAAGACATACGCAGTATTTT	CASSQRFPRGRHTQYF
TRBV27	many	TRBJ1-1	TRBD1	TGTGCCAGCAGTTTCCGCCGCGGCGAACAGGGGATTTGGAACACTGAAGCTTTCTTT	CASSFRRGEQGIWNTEAFF
TRBV20-1	many	TRBJ2-7	NA	TGCAGTGCTAGTACTCGCAGTGGAGAGCAGTACTTC	CSASTRSGEQYF
TRBV18	many	TRBJ1-5	NA	TGTGCCAGCTCACCAGATTTTAGCAATCAGCCCCAGCATTTT	CASSPDFSNQPQHF
TRBV3-1	NA	TRBJ2-7	TRBD2	TGTGCCAGCAGCCACGAACCTAGCGGGAGAGACGAGCAGTACTTC	CASSHEPSGRDEQYF
TRBV20-1	many	TRBJ2-6	NA	TGCAGTGCTAGTGGGGTACCTGGGGCCAACGTCCTGACTTTC	CSASGVPGANVLTF
TRBV7-8	few	TRBJ2-3	NA	TGTGCCAGCAGCTTAGCCAGAGATACGCAGTATTTT	CASSLARDTQYF
TRBV5-6	few	TRBJ2-2	TRBD1	TGTGCCAGCAGCTTGCTCGGACAGGCCAACATCGGAGAGCTGTTTTTT	CASSLLGQANIGELFF
TRBV11-2	many	TRBJ1-2	NA	TGTGCCAGCAGCTTAGATGCGACGAGGGTCTCCTATGGCTACACCTTC	CASSLDATRVSYGYTF
TRBV18	many	TRBJ1-1	NA	TGTGCCAGCTCACCTCCTCCTATATTGAACACTGAAGCTTTCTTT	CASSPPPILNTEAFF
TRBV7-2	few	TRBJ1-4	NA	TGTGCCAGCAGCCGGGGGCAGGGAGTAGATGAAAAACTGTTTTTT	CASSRGQGVDEKLFF
TRBV18	NA	TRBJ1-3	NA	TGTGCCAGCTCACCCGGAGACCGCCGAAACACCATATATTTT	CASSPGDRRNTIYF
TRBV28	few	TRBJ2-3	TRBD2	TGTGCCAGCAGTTTAAACGGGGGGGCCTTTTTCGATACGCAGTATTTT	CASSLNGGAFFDTQYF
TRBV6-2/TRBV6-3	many	TRBJ1-5	TRBD1	TGTGCCAGCAGTTACTCCTTACAGGGGGATCAGCCCCAGCATTTT	CASSYSLQGDQPQHF
TRBV3-1	NA	TRBJ1-2	NA	TGTGCCAGCAGCCAAGACCCTAAGGGACTGGGCTACACCTTC	CASSQDPKGLGYTF
TRBV5-1	few	TRBJ2-5	TRBD2	TGCGCCAGCAGCTCCTCTATAGCGGGGGGGCACAAGACCCAGTACTTC	CASSSSIAGGHKTQYF
TRBV29-1	many	TRBJ2-2	NA	TGCAGCGTCGGAGCCGGGACACGAACCGGGGAGCTGTTTTTT	CSVGAGTRTGELFF
TRBV28	many	TRBJ2-7	NA	TGTGCCAGCAGAACAGGACCCAGCTCCTACGAGCAGTACTTC	CASRTGPSSYEQYF
TRBV10-3	few	TRBJ1-6	NA	TGTGCCATCAGTGGGGGGAATTCACCCCTCCACTTT	CAISGGNSPLHF
TRBV4-1	few	TRBJ2-1	NA	TGCGCCAGCAGCCAAGAATGGGGGATCGATGAGCAGTTCTTC	CASSQEWGIDEQFF
TRBV13	few	TRBJ2-7	NA	TGTGCCAGCAGCTTCCGGCAGCGAAGCTCCTACGAGCAGTACTTC	CASSFRQRSSYEQYF
TRBV6-2/TRBV6-3	many	TRBJ1-2	NA	TGTGCCAGCAGCCTGACTAACTATGGCTACACCTTC	CASSLTNYGYTF